These 15 T cell receptor beta chains were sequenced from one sample in a study of breast tumors, draining lymph nodes, adjacent tissues. Axillary draining lymph nodes of breast cancer patients supplied the node samples. TCRdb passed the multiplex PCR reads through MiXCR, listing each CDR3 protein once. The sample has fewer than 150,000 distinct CDR3 sequences; less than 25% are singletons. The sequencing input was axillary lymph node tissue. The receptors were gathered from a female donor with breast cancer. Some clones in this sample may be carry-over from other donors' samples.

J is TRBJ2-1 and V is TRBV6-8; unclear D gene. V gave up 8 bases and J gave up 15 bases, with 11 bases separating them. CDR3 length: 9 residues. Germline lookup yields CDR1 MNHGY and CDR2 SAAAGT. DNA for the CDR3: TGTGCCAGCGGCCCCACATCGTTCTTC. It translates to CASGPTSFF.

To note about this clonotype: This may be a read error: a much more frequent sequence differs by one nucleotide. V and J are TRBV29-1 and TRBJ1-2; D remains unclear. The CDR3 consists of 11 residues. CDR1 is SQVTM, CDR2 ANQGSEA, per germline. The CDR3 region is CSVDENCGYTF. CDR3 nucleotides: TGCAGCGTTGATGAGAACTGTGGCTACACCTTC. The full variable domain, its missing parts supplied by reference TRBV29-1 and TRBJ1-2, is SAVISQKPSRDICQRGTSLTIQCQVDSQVTMMFWYRQQPGQSLTLIATANQGSEATYESGFVIDKFPISRPNLTFSTLTVSNMSPEDSSIYLCSVDENCGYTFGSGTRLTVV.

In this sample, this clonotype turned up many times. The V gene is TRBV12-3 or TRBV12-4, the J gene TRBJ2-3; possibly TRBD1 for D (5 bases). The CDR3 loop spans 12 amino acids. V was clipped by 2 bases and J by 10 bases, with 10 bases between them. CDR3 amino acids: CASSLRGTAQYF. DNA of the CDR3: TGTGCCAGCAGTTTAAGGGGAACGGCGCAGTATTTT.

This clonotype was seen more than once but under ten times. The chain joins TRBV9 to TRBJ2-3; 13 nucleotides agree with TRBD2. Germline V gene sequence: CDR1 SGDLS, CDR2 YYNGEE. The trim removed 4 bases at V and 4 bases at J, leaving 24 bases unmatched. The CDR3 consists of 22 residues. The CDR3 loop reads CASSLRGPLAGGKGLGADTQYF. CDR3 DNA sequence: TGTGCCAGCAGCCTTAGGGGGCCACTAGCGGGAGGGAAAGGACTTGGCGCAGATACGCAGTATTTT.

Here the CDR3 reads CSAPGTGGNTEAFF. The CDR3 nucleotides are TGCAGTGCTCCTGGGACAGGTGGGAACACTGAAGCTTTCTTT. This chain joins TRBV20-1 and TRBJ1-1; 8 bases are shared with TRBD1. Germline-derived CDR1 and CDR2 are DFQATT and SNEGSKA (reference sequence). The CDR3 has 14 residues. V shed 5 bases and J 1 base; nucleotides not matched to a gene: 6.

This clonotype occurred a few times. The chain joins TRBV5-4 to TRBJ2-3; D assignment may be TRBD1 or TRBD2 (6 bases each). V was shortened by 5 bases and J by 0 bases, with 13 bases between the two germline ends. Germline V gene sequence: CDR1 SGHNT, CDR2 YYREEE (reference sequence). The CDR3 totals 15 residues. CDR3 sequence reads: CASSLGGLSTDTQYF. CDR3 bases: TGTGCCAGCAGTCTAGGGGGGCTTAGCACAGATACGCAGTATTTT.

This clonotype occurred many times. This chain joins TRBV5-1 and TRBJ2-2, with unresolved D. Germline lookup yields CDR1 SGHRS and CDR2 YFSETQ. The CDR3 runs 14 residues. Between the trimmed V and J ends, which lost 0 bases and 5 bases, there was a span of 8 bases. In DNA, the CDR3 is TGCGCCAGCAGCTTGGAAGAGAAGACCGGGGAGCTGTTTTTT. Translated, it gives CASSLEEKTGELFF.

Concerning this clonotype: A much larger clone is a single base away; this may be a read error. The chain links TRBV6-1 to TRBJ2-2; D is unclear. With 6 bases removed from V and 2 bases from J, the gap between germline ends came to 16 bases. Germline V gene sequence: CDR1 MNHNS, CDR2 SASEGT. The CDR3 is made up of 16 amino acids. In nucleotides, the CDR3 is TGTGCCAGCAGAGACCTCCCGGCGTACAACACCGGGGAGCTGTTTTTT. This sequence encodes CASRDLPAYNTGELFF.

This clonotype was counted at least ten times. J is TRBJ2-1 and V is TRBV7-2; D may correspond to TRBD1 or TRBD2 (5 bases each). Trimming removed 3 bases at V and 1 base at J, with 13 bases between. This CDR3 is 16 amino acids long. Germline V lookup: CDR1 SGHTA, CDR2 FQGNSA. CDR3 in DNA: TGTGCCAGCAGCTTTACAGGAGGCAGTTCCTACAATGAGCAGTTCTTC. As protein: CASSFTGGSSYNEQFF. Full variable domain (missing parts from reference TRBV7-2 and TRBJ2-1): GAGVSQSPSNKVTEKGKDVELRCDPISGHTALYWYRQSLGQGLEFLIYFQGNSAPDKSGLPSDRFSAERTGGSVSTLTIQRTQQEDSAVYLCASSFTGGSSYNEQFFGPGTRLTVL.

This clonotype was observed many times. The chain couples TRBV6-6 to TRBJ2-7; 11 nucleotides agree with TRBD1. In germline, CDR1 is MNHNY, CDR2 SVGAGI (reference sequence). V lost 6 bases, J lost 9 bases, and 25 bases stayed unmatched. There are 19 residues in the CDR3. The CDR3 DNA follows: TGTGCCAGCAGCGGAGTCCCGGACAGGGGGCTAGCGGGGCCCCGAGGGCAGTACTTC. It specifies CASSGVPDRGLAGPRGQYF.

In its sample, this clonotype was seen many times. The chain combines TRBV18 with TRBJ2-7, with 7 bases matching TRBD2. Germline CDR1 is KGHSH and CDR2 is LQKENI. The V segment lost 1 base and the J segment 6 bases; nucleotides outside the gene matches: 6. This CDR3 comprises 14 residues. Here the CDR3 reads CASSPQGTGGEQYF. Here the CDR3 DNA reads TGTGCCAGCTCACCACAGGGGACGGGGGGCGAGCAGTACTTC. Looking up the rest from reference TRBV18 and TRBJ2-7 gives the full variable domain: NAGVMQNPRHLVRRRGQEARLRCSPMKGHSHVYWYRQLPEEGLKFMVYLQKENIIDESGMPKERFSAEFPKEGPSILRIQQVVRGDSAAYFCASSPQGTGGEQYFGPGTRLTVT.

This clonotype was counted once. A read error may be the cause here, since a much bigger clone is one base away. The gene calls are TRBV6-1 and TRBJ1-3; TRBD1 is a possible D gene (6 bases). Germline CDR1 reads MNHNS; CDR2 reads SASEGT. This CDR3 comprises 14 residues. The CDR3 here is CACSGRDIGNTIYF. As DNA, the CDR3 is TGTGCCTGCAGTGGCCGGGACATAGGAAACACCATATATTTT.

Of note for this clonotype: This may stem from a read error, because a much larger clone lies one nucleotide away. The chain carries TRBV24-1 and TRBJ2-7, with unresolved D. CDR1 and CDR2 (germline): KGHDR, SFDVKD. The CDR3 loop spans 12 amino acids. The CDR3 here is CATSQDPYERYF. The CDR3 nucleotides read TGTGCCACCAGCCAGGACCCCTACGAGCGGTACTTC.

This clonotype was seen repeatedly, ten times or more. The chain employs TRBV7-3 and TRBJ2-2; 7 bases are a match to TRBD1. After removal of 0 bases from V and 0 bases from J, the junction contained 7 bases not matched to a gene. This CDR3 is built from 18 residues. Germline V gene data show CDR1 as SGHTA and CDR2 as FQGTGA. CDR3 DNA sequence: TGTGCCAGCAGCTTAACCACAGGGGCCAATGCGAACACCGGGGAGCTGTTTTTT. The encoded protein is CASSLTTGANANTGELFF.

This clonotype appeared a few times. This chain connects TRBV5-1 to TRBJ1-1; D possibly corresponds to TRBD1 (6 bases). V lost 3 bases, J lost 2 bases, and 8 bases lay in between. The CDR3 has 13 residues. CDR1 and CDR2 from the germline V gene are SGHRS and YFSETQ. This CDR3 is CASSSQGNTEAFF. The CDR3 region has the DNA TGCGCCAGCAGCTCACAGGGAAACACTGAAGCTTTCTTT.